This TCR beta chain was sequenced during a study of T cells in narcolepsy. Germline-derived CDR1 and CDR2 are SGHTA and FQGTGA. V was clipped by 1 base and J by 0 bases, with 12 bases between them. This CDR3 is 16 amino acids long. TCRdb's copy holds only in-frame clones and misses some; the assay was immunoSEQ multiplex PCR. The sample gives fewer than 40,000 clones, 70% to 80% of which show up once; approximately 1% is in the top ten. A remark on this clone: Its antigen remains unidentified.

Study findings and constraints: HCRT-specific and TRIB2-specific autoreactive clonotypes appeared among same-patient CSF and blood CD4+ clonotypes. Autoreactive clonotypes reportedly recurred in blood of same and different patients, not controls. Some memory CD4+ repertoires had no autoreactive clone sequences.

Specimen: CD45RA- memory CD4+ T cells from PBMCs. The chain combines TRBV7-3 with TRBJ1-1; a weak D match, TRBD1 (5 bases). This clonotype originated in a human donor with narcolepsy. The CDR3 loop reads CASSLNRRDLNTEAFF. DNA of the CDR3: TGTGCCAGCAGCTTAAATCGGAGGGACCTGAACACTGAAGCTTTCTTT.